Sequencing of this T cell receptor (beta chain) was carried out in a study of blood T cell repertoires in COVID-19. Background on the study: Some COVID-19 samples were acute and others convalescent; all came from the United States, Italy and Spain. Sample material is recorded as cDNA or gDNA derived from T cells, B-cell-depleted T cells, or PBMCs.

In the study's own analysis: Reference gene primer amplification gave nucleated cell count estimates. The protocol was immunoSEQ multiplex PCR, while the TCRdb copy is restricted to in-frame clones and leaves out a portion. Clonal size and the V and J genes are those of that table, whereas D and trimming came from the DNA. The profile covers roughly 200,000 clones, with about 88% appearing a single time and 1.7% taken by the ten largest. Trimming took 5 bases from V and 4 from J; bases not matched to a gene: 8. The CDR3 has 15 residues. Germline assignment: CDR1 MNHEY and CDR2 SMNVEV (reference sequence). This clone was seen once.

This clonotype was sampled from a man aged 70 or older with acute or convalescent COVID-19. Sequencing was done on a sample of peripheral blood. V is TRBV27 and J is TRBJ1-5, with 7 bases fitting TRBD1. The CDR3 sequence: CASSPGQVVNQPQHF. The DNA of the CDR3 is TGTGCCAGCAGTCCCGGACAGGTAGTAAATCAGCCCCAGCATTTT.